What follows describes a single T cell receptor beta chain. Relative to the germline gene, one junction end is altered; a read error may explain this. This entry belongs to a study of CD8 T cells in Susac syndrome. The CDR3 totals 13 residues. CDR1 is SGDLS, CDR2 YYNGEE, per germline. Reverse transcription of about 0.45 to 1 ug RNA was carried out with random hexamers. TCRdb re-called the immunoSEQ multiplex PCR reads through MiXCR, storing one row per CDR3 protein. The table lists approximately 120,000 distinct CDR3 sequences, approximately 93% of them singletons. The genes are TRBV9 and TRBJ2-1; D possibly uses TRBD1 or TRBD2 (5 bases each). This receptor was obtained from a human donor with multiple sclerosis. Sequencing was done on a sample of CD8+ T cells from PBMCs. CDR3 sequence (DNA): TGTGCCAGCAGCGCGGACGCCGGGGCCTCTGCGATCTTC. Protein product: CASSADAGASAIF. Full variable domain (remainder filled in from reference TRBV9 and TRBJ2-1): DSGVTQTPKHLITATGQRVTLRCSPRSGDLSVYWYQQSLDQGLQFLIQYYNGEERAKGNILERFSAQQFPDLHSELNLSSLELGDSALYFCASSADAGASAIFGPGTRLTVL.